The present T cell receptor beta chain was sequenced within a study of shared clonotypes between healthy human individuals. For the study at large: Contributing individuals were two females and three males aged 18 to 49.

Concerning this clone: Its matching antigen is unknown. The junction does not match germline at one end; this may be a read error.

The CDR3 extends over 14 amino acids. CDR1 is SGDLS and CDR2 is YYNGEE in the germline V gene. Study-wide points: Deeper or shallower sequencing was expected to change how clonotypes are shared among donors.

Naive CD8 cells, CD45RO-negative and positively selected for CCR7, excluded terminally differentiated effector memory CD45RA+ cells. Replicate PCRs for sorted subsets used around 200 ng DNA; this equaled around 29,000 T cell genomes. The protocol was immunoSEQ multiplex PCR, while the TCRdb copy is restricted to in-frame clones and leaves out a portion. This table holds millions of clones, about 92% found once. This chain uses TRBV9 with TRBJ1-2; no clear D gene. The source is a man aged 18 to 29 in good health. Some clones in this sample may be carry-over from other donors' samples. The material sequenced was naive CD8+ T cells from PBMCs. Written as DNA, the CDR3 is TGTGCCAGCAGCGACGAACACCGGGAACAACCTAAGGACTTC. Translating gives CASSDEHREQPKDF.